The next 21 T cell receptor beta chains were all read from a single sample in a study of somatic mutations in cytotoxic T cells in rheumatoid arthritis. Generated by immunoSEQ multiplex PCR, the TCRdb table keeps only in-frame clones and is missing some. The table lists some 38,000 clones, about 80% of them singletons. Sequencing was performed on CD8+ T cells sorted from blood. These receptors were collected from a man aged 40-55 years in good health.

The chain links TRBV29-1 to TRBJ1-1, with D perhaps TRBD1 (5 bases). CDR3 length equals 12 residues. Germline lookup yields CDR1 SQVTM and CDR2 ANQGSEA. Trimming took 6 bases from V and 1 from J, leaving 9 bases between them. Here the CDR3 DNA reads TGCAGCGTGGCACAGGCGAACACTGAAGCTTTCTTT. Residues: CSVAQANTEAFF.

The chain carries TRBV28 and TRBJ2-1; the match to TRBD1 covers 11 bases. Trimming at V came to 6 bases and at J to 8 bases, leaving 9 bases not matched to a gene. The CDR3 loop spans 15 amino acids. CDR1 and CDR2 from the germline V gene are MDHEN and SYDVKM. CDR3 sequence (DNA): TGTGCCAGCAGGGCCCGGGACAGGGGGATCGATGAGCAGTTCTTC. Residues: CASRARDRGIDEQFF.

The gene calls are TRBV7-9 and TRBJ2-5; D uncertain. V was cut by 2 bases and J by 3 bases, with 16 bases left in between. The CDR3 has 16 amino acids. Germline lookup yields CDR1 SEHNR and CDR2 FQNEAQ (reference sequence). DNA of the CDR3: TGTGCCAGCAGCTTATTGGACCCAAGTGGGAAAGAGACCCAGTACTTC. The encoded protein is CASSLLDPSGKETQYF.

This chain links TRBV7-6 with TRBJ1-1; no clear D. V was cut by 5 bases and J by 3 bases, with 13 bases left in between. Looked up from germline, CDR1 is SGHVS and CDR2 is FNYEAQ. The CDR3 loop spans 14 amino acids. The DNA for the CDR3 is TGTGCCAGCAGCCCCCCGGTTTTGTACACTGAAGCTTTCTTT. As protein: CASSPPVLYTEAFF.

This clone came up a few times. The J gene is TRBJ1-1, the V gene TRBV11-2; 7 nucleotides align to TRBD1. V lost 1 base, J lost 5 bases, and 7 bases stayed unmatched. The germline V gene has CDR1 SGHAT and CDR2 FQNNGV. The CDR3 totals 15 residues. In nucleotides, the CDR3 is TGTGCCAGCAGCTTAGGACAGGGTAGGCGGACTGAAGCTTTCTTT. Its protein is CASSLGQGRRTEAFF.

The rearrangement uses TRBV7-6 and TRBJ2-2; D is unclear. V was pared by 7 bases and J by 7 bases, with 7 bases between. Germline values: CDR1 SGHVS, CDR2 FNYEAQ. This CDR3 has 11 residues. In nucleotides, the CDR3 is TGTGCCAGCATCGTGGGCGGGGAGCTGTTTTTT. This gives the protein CASIVGGELFF.

This clone came up once. CDR3 loop: CASKERQASPDTQYF. The CDR3, as DNA: TGCGCCAGCAAGGAGAGACAGGCGTCCCCAGATACGCAGTATTTT. The chain couples TRBV4-1 to TRBJ2-3, with D possibly being TRBD1 (6 bases). This CDR3 contains 15 residues. Trimming removed 7 bases from V and 4 bases from J, with 18 bases in between. The germline CDR1 and CDR2 sequences are MGHRA and YSYEKL.

This chain joins TRBV7-9 and TRBJ1-4, with TRBD1 matching over 8 bases. Trimming at V came to 4 bases and at J to 8 bases, leaving 18 bases not matched to a gene. Germline CDR1 SEHNR, CDR2 FQNEAQ (reference sequence). The CDR3 contains 18 residues. The CDR3 sequence is CASSSSGNGQGAKEKLFF. Written as DNA, the CDR3 is TGTGCCAGCAGCTCGAGTGGGAATGGGCAGGGGGCAAAAGAAAAACTGTTTTTT.

This clone has a handful of counts. This CDR3 is CASSPADVSFGDTQYF. The CDR3 DNA reads as TGCGCCAGCAGCCCGGCAGACGTCTCATTCGGAGATACGCAGTATTTT. The chain joins TRBV5-1 to TRBJ2-3; unclear D gene. Germline CDR1 reads SGHRS; CDR2 reads YFSETQ. CDR3 length equals 16 residues. V was clipped by 4 bases and J by 5 bases, with 20 bases between them.

This clone was found once. The rearrangement uses TRBV5-1 and TRBJ2-1; D unclear. The germline V and J ends were trimmed by 0 bases and 9 bases, with 7 bases remaining between them. Looked up from germline, CDR1 is SGHRS and CDR2 is YFSETQ. The CDR3 is 12 residues long. In DNA form, the CDR3 reads TGCGCCAGCAGCTTGGGACTTCCTGAGCAGTTCTTC. Its protein product is CASSLGLPEQFF.

The J gene is TRBJ2-7, the V gene TRBV30; perhaps D is TRBD1 or TRBD2 (5 bases each). The CDR3 has 14 residues. Per germline, CDR1 GTSNPN and CDR2 SVGIG (reference sequence). Trimming removed 4 bases from V and 2 bases from J, with 15 bases in between. The CDR3 here is CAWIRRDVTYEQYF. CDR3 coding DNA: TGTGCCTGGATACGACGGGACGTCACCTACGAGCAGTACTTC.

J is TRBJ2-7 and V is TRBV14; D is possibly TRBD1 or TRBD2 (5 bases each). V shed 4 bases and J shed 6 bases, with 10 bases lying between them. The CDR3 spans 12 residues. The germline V gene encodes CDR1 SGHDN and CDR2 FVKESK. Here the CDR3 reads CASSPGTLEQYF. DNA for the CDR3: TGTGCCAGCAGCCCCGGGACCCTCGAGCAGTACTTC.

This clone was found a few times. The chain recombines TRBV11-1 with TRBJ2-2; 12 nucleotides align to TRBD2. The CDR3 loop spans 18 amino acids. Trimming took 1 base from V and 2 from J; bases not matched to a gene: 5. Per the germline V gene, CDR1 is SGHAT and CDR2 is FQDESV (reference sequence). CDR3 DNA: TGTGCCAGCAGCTTAGGGACTAGCGGGACCGAAAACACCGGGGAGCTGTTTTTT. Residues: CASSLGTSGTENTGELFF.

The chain combines TRBV4-1 with TRBJ2-7; a possible D gene is TRBD1 (5 bases). V gave up 0 bases and J gave up 0 bases, with 9 bases separating them. Per germline, CDR1 MGHRA and CDR2 YSYEKL. The CDR3 totals 15 residues. The CDR3 bases are TGCGCCAGCAGCCAAGAAAACAGGATCTCCTACGAGCAGTACTTC. It encodes CASSQENRISYEQYF.

The V and J genes are TRBV15 and TRBJ1-1; D gene ambiguous. V lost 5 bases and J 5 bases, leaving 12 bases between the germline ends. The CDR3 runs to 13 residues. Germline V lookup: CDR1 LNHNV, CDR2 YYDKDF (reference sequence). This CDR3 reads CATSLRVWTEAFF. CDR3 in DNA: TGTGCCACCAGCCTGCGGGTATGGACTGAAGCTTTCTTT.

The rearrangement links TRBV7-9 to TRBJ2-5, with 10 bases that match TRBD2. This CDR3 spans 15 amino acids. The ends lost 0 bases at V and 3 bases at J; junction bases unmatched: 1. Germline CDR1 reads SEHNR; CDR2 reads FQNEAQ (reference sequence). CDR3 residues: CASSLALAGKETQYF. Written as DNA, the CDR3 is TGTGCCAGCAGCTTAGCACTAGCGGGAAAAGAGACCCAGTACTTC.

The chain is built from TRBV28 and TRBJ2-7, with 7 bases lining up with TRBD2. Germline V gives CDR1 MDHEN, CDR2 SYDVKM. J was trimmed by 2 bases and V by 9 bases; bases with no gene match: 10. The CDR3 runs 14 residues. The CDR3 loop reads CASGGSSGPYEQYF. CDR3 nucleotides: TGTGCCAGTGGGGGTAGTAGCGGGCCCTACGAGCAGTACTTC.

The chain combines TRBV28 with TRBJ2-1; D unclear. V lost 2 bases, J lost 9 bases, and 2 bases lay in between. This CDR3 is built from 10 residues. The germline V gene has CDR1 MDHEN and CDR2 SYDVKM. The chain's CDR3 is CASSLGEQFF. CDR3 sequence (DNA): TGTGCCAGCAGTTTAGGTGAGCAGTTCTTC.

The chain couples TRBV28 to TRBJ2-1; 9 nucleotides align to TRBD2. J was trimmed by 5 bases and V by 11 bases; bases with no gene match: 16. The CDR3 has 16 residues. Germline assignment: CDR1 MDHEN and CDR2 SYDVKM. Written as DNA, the CDR3 is TGTGCCGCAGGCGTTAAGCGGGAGGCCGTAAACAATGAGCAGTTCTTC. It specifies CAAGVKREAVNNEQFF.

The chain has TRBV28 and TRBJ2-7, with D possibly TRBD1 on 6 matching bases. Trimming stripped 5 bases from V and 4 bases from J, with 12 bases between. The CDR3 has 13 amino acids. The germline V gene has CDR1 MDHEN and CDR2 SYDVKM. CDR3 DNA sequence: TGTGCCAGCAGTCCCGGGACACCTTACGAGCAGTACTTC. Translated: CASSPGTPYEQYF.

This clone has just a few counts. The chain uses TRBV9 and TRBJ2-7; D ambiguous. The germline V gene encodes CDR1 SGDLS and CDR2 YYNGEE. V lost 3 bases and J 3 bases, leaving 10 bases between the germline ends. The CDR3 length is 13 residues. CDR3 amino acids: CASSAGVSYEQYF. CDR3 coding DNA: TGTGCCAGCAGCGCTGGCGTAAGCTACGAGCAGTACTTC.